This T cell receptor beta chain came from a study of beta chain features in type 1 diabetes. Expressed TCRB transcripts were sequenced after all isolated RNA was converted to cDNA. Assay used: immunoSEQ multiplex PCR; TCRdb lists only in-frame clones, some missing. The data show 600,000 to 650,000 clones, 15% to 17% seen once. The purity of all sorted populations exceeded 98%. This CDR3 is 15 amino acids long. Germline CDR1 reads MNHEY; CDR2 reads SVGAGI. Trimming took off 5 bases at V and 4 bases at J, with 17 bases between the two ends. This clone turned up a few times. Its antigen remains unidentified. Study-wide points: Insertion counts at VDJ junctions were lower in type 1 diabetes patients, who also showed more deletions there. Compared to healthy donors, patients appeared to have naive, central memory and Treg TCRB repertoires that were more alike.

The receptor was derived from a man between 18 and 29 years old in good health. Sequencing was carried out using naive CD4+ T cells from blood. This chain links TRBV6-5 with TRBJ1-1; tentatively, D is TRBD1 (6 bases). The CDR3 region has the DNA TGTGCCAGCAGTCCCGACTCCCGCAGGGGCACTGAAGCTTTCTTT. Its translation: CASSPDSRRGTEAFF.